The present T cell receptor (beta chain) was sequenced within a study of beta chain features in type 1 diabetes. Study-wide points: For Type 1 diabetes patients, all four CD4+ subsets carried TCRB CDR3s that were moderately but significantly shorter.

The isolated RNA, all of it, was reverse transcribed, so expressed TCRB transcripts were what got sequenced. Measured with immunoSEQ multiplex PCR; TCRdb has only the in-frame clones, and not every one. The data contain a few hundred thousand clones, roughly 9.8% of them singletons. The CDR3 consists of 15 residues. With V trimmed by 7 bases and J by 6 bases, 10 bases remained unmatched. Per germline, CDR1 SGHRS and CDR2 YFSETQ. This clone was observed a few times. What it recognizes is unknown. The chain combines TRBV5-1 with TRBJ1-2; 12 bases fit TRBD1. What was sequenced was central memory CD4+ T cells from blood. This TCR derives from a man aged 25-40 years with type 1 diabetes. The CDR3 nucleotides read TGCGCCAGCGGAACTCCGGGACAGGGGGCGGATGGCTACACCTTC. Protein sequence: CASGTPGQGADGYTF.